This is a list of T cell receptor beta chains from one sample in a study of blood T cell repertoires in COVID-19. Clones were read by immunoSEQ multiplex PCR, and TCRdb kept only the in-frame ones, dropping some. The top ten clones hold just under 0.9% of a sample with about 190,000 clones, around nine tenths of them seen once. Specimen: peripheral blood. The receptors come from a woman aged 18-29 years who had recovered from COVID-19. Both conserved end residues are part of each CDR3. A D gene is named only where the DNA matches it firmly. Rows may omit the clone size; those that give it use once, few, many or a size class.

size,V,D,J,CDR3,DNA
.,TRBV7-9,TRBD1,TRBJ1-2,CASSPLMSGGGYTF,TGTGCCAGCAGCCCCTTAATGTCAGGGGGTGGCTACACCTTC
.,TRBV7-3,TRBD2,TRBJ2-2,CASSLRTSGRAGELFF,TGTGCCAGCAGCCTCCGGACTAGCGGGAGGGCCGGGGAGCTGTTTTTT
.,TRBV10-3,.,TRBJ2-3,CAISENILAGTDTQYF,TGTGCCATCAGTGAGAATATCCTGGCGGGGACAGATACGCAGTATTTT
.,TRBV3-1/TRBV3-2,.,TRBJ2-1,CASSQDYQGYNEQFF,TGTGCCAGCAGCCAAGATTACCAGGGCTACAATGAGCAGTTCTTC
once,TRBV3-1/TRBV3-2,.,TRBJ2-2,CASSQIGGGELFF,TGTGCCAGCAGCCAGATCGGGGGCGGGGAGCTGTTTTTT
.,TRBV12-3/TRBV12-4,.,TRBJ1-3,CASSLLGNTIYF,TGTGCCAGCAGTTTACTAGGAAACACCATATATTTT
.,TRBV7-2,.,TRBJ1-1,CASSLEEGTEAFF,TGTGCCAGCAGCTTAGAGGAGGGAACTGAAGCTTTCTTT
.,TRBV29-1,TRBD1,TRBJ2-3,CSVDADRGKNTDTQYF,TGCAGCGTTGATGCGGACAGGGGGAAAAACACAGATACGCAGTATTTT
.,TRBV25-1,.,TRBJ2-5,CASSERLRRGPQETQYF,TGTGCCAGCAGTGAACGACTTCGGCGGGGGCCGCAAGAGACCCAGTACTTC
.,TRBV4-2,TRBD2,TRBJ2-6,CASSQDGGAGANVLTF,TGTGCCAGCAGCCAAGATGGGGGGGCTGGGGCCAACGTCCTGACTTTC
.,TRBV12-3/TRBV12-4,.,TRBJ1-3,CASSLQGGNTIYF,TGTGCCAGCAGTTTACAGGGGGGAAACACCATATATTTT
.,TRBV18,TRBD1,TRBJ1-2,CASSLGTDTNYGYTF,TGTGCCAGCTCACTGGGGACAGATACTAACTATGGCTACACCTTC
.,TRBV18,TRBD2,TRBJ2-3,CASSLGTSGRDTQYF,TGTGCCAGCTCACTAGGGACTAGCGGGAGAGATACGCAGTATTTT
.,TRBV19,TRBD1,TRBJ2-5,CASSIQQGRETQYF,TGTGCCAGTAGTATTCAACAGGGGCGAGAGACCCAGTACTTC
.,TRBV7-3,.,TRBJ2-7,CASSLAGWEQYF,TGTGCCAGCAGCTTAGCGGGGTGGGAGCAGTACTTC
.,TRBV2,.,TRBJ2-7,CASWPGNYEQYF,TGTGCCAGCTGGCCAGGGAATTACGAGCAGTACTTC
.,TRBV18,.,TRBJ1-3,CASSQGSSGNTIYF,TGTGCCAGCTCTCAGGGGAGCTCTGGAAACACCATATATTTT
.,TRBV19,.,TRBJ2-1,CASTSREGYNEQFF,TGTGCCAGTACCTCTAGAGAGGGCTACAATGAGCAGTTCTTC
.,TRBV15,TRBD1,TRBJ1-1,CATSRGQGRNTEAFF,TGTGCCACCAGCAGGGGACAGGGGAGGAACACTGAAGCTTTCTTT
.,TRBV7-2,TRBD2,TRBJ2-7,CASSLDSSGGREQYF,TGTGCCAGCAGCTTAGATAGTAGCGGGGGGCGCGAGCAGTACTTC
.,TRBV4-3,TRBD1,TRBJ2-6,CASSGDRGSGANVLTF,TGCGCCAGCAGCGGGGACAGGGGTTCTGGGGCCAACGTCCTGACTTTC
few,TRBV11-1,.,TRBJ1-1,CASSFGEGDGQTEAFF,TGTGCCAGCAGCTTCGGGGAGGGTGATGGTCAGACTGAAGCTTTCTTT
.,TRBV7-9,TRBD2,TRBJ2-7,CASSLVAGGYEQYF,TGTGCCAGCAGCTTAGTAGCGGGGGGCTACGAGCAGTACTTC
.,TRBV5-1,.,TRBJ2-7,CASSLVWGREQYF,TGCGCCAGCAGCTTGGTCTGGGGCCGGGAGCAGTACTTC
.,TRBV29-1,TRBD1,TRBJ2-3,CSVEEWGQGATDTQYF,TGCAGCGTTGAAGAATGGGGACAGGGGGCAACAGATACGCAGTATTTT
.,TRBV24-1,.,TRBJ1-2,CATSEDTGPNYGYTF,TGTGCCACCAGTGAAGATACAGGGCCAAACTATGGCTACACCTTC
once,TRBV27,TRBD1,TRBJ1-1,CASSLRTGRNTEAFF,TGTGCCAGCAGTTTGAGGACAGGGAGGAACACTGAAGCTTTCTTT
.,TRBV6-5,TRBD1,TRBJ1-6,CASSPRGQNSPLHF,TGTGCCAGCAGTCCCAGGGGGCAAAATTCACCCCTCCACTTT
.,TRBV29-1,TRBD1,TRBJ1-2,CSVRWPGGPLNYGYTF,TGCAGCGTTCGTTGGCCAGGGGGCCCCCTTAACTATGGCTACACCTTC
.,TRBV7-2,.,TRBJ2-2,CASSAENSPGELFF,TGTGCCAGCAGCGCGGAGAATAGTCCCGGGGAGCTGTTTTTT
.,TRBV5-6,.,TRBJ1-5,CASSSGGGRQPQHF,TGTGCCAGCAGCAGCGGCGGAGGGCGTCAGCCCCAGCATTTT
.,TRBV15,.,TRBJ1-1,CATSRGFRLRNTEAFF,TGTGCCACCAGCAGAGGTTTCCGGTTAAGGAACACTGAAGCTTTCTTT
once,TRBV2,.,TRBJ1-1,CASSGYGGPNTEAFF,TGTGCCAGCAGTGGTTACGGGGGACCGAACACTGAAGCTTTCTTT
.,TRBV24-1,.,TRBJ2-5,CATSDAGGGGAETQYF,TGTGCCACCAGTGATGCCGGGGGAGGGGGGGCAGAGACCCAGTACTTC
.,TRBV27,TRBD2,TRBJ2-7,CASRSGLAGYEQYF,TGTGCCAGCAGATCGGGACTAGCTGGCTACGAGCAGTACTTC
.,TRBV3-1/TRBV3-2,TRBD1,TRBJ1-4,CASSLRTGMEKLFF,TGTGCCAGCAGTCTACGGACAGGGATGGAAAAACTGTTTTTT
.,TRBV9,TRBD2,TRBJ2-2,CASSVVPAGGQGGELFF,TGTGCCAGCAGCGTAGTACCAGCGGGAGGGCAAGGCGGGGAGCTGTTTTTT
.,TRBV11-3,TRBD2,TRBJ2-1,CASSLTSEPYNEQFF,TGTGCCAGCAGCTTAACTAGCGAGCCGTACAATGAGCAGTTCTTC
.,TRBV27,TRBD1,TRBJ1-1,CASSPNGQGPEAFF,TGTGCCAGCAGCCCGAATGGACAGGGCCCTGAAGCTTTCTTT
.,TRBV27,.,TRBJ1-1,CASRTGTFMGGTEAFF,TGTGCCAGCAGAACCGGGACCTTTATGGGAGGCACTGAAGCTTTCTTT
.,TRBV6-5,.,TRBJ1-2,CASSPAGIAYGYTF,TGTGCCAGCAGTCCGGCCGGGATCGCCTATGGCTACACCTTC
.,TRBV2,TRBD1,TRBJ1-6,CASRDRDSPLHF,TGTGCCAGCCGGGACAGGGACTCACCCCTCCACTTT
few,TRBV6-2/TRBV6-3,.,TRBJ1-1,CASSRTAYTEAFF,TGTGCCAGCAGTCGAACAGCTTACACTGAAGCTTTCTTT
once,TRBV5-1,.,TRBJ1-1,CASSLAPGIQNTEAFF,TGCGCCAGCAGCTTGGCCCCGGGAATCCAGAACACTGAAGCTTTCTTT
.,TRBV29-1,.,TRBJ1-1,CSVLVYPRTEAFF,TGCAGCGTTCTCGTGTATCCGAGGACTGAAGCTTTCTTT
once,TRBV7-9,.,TRBJ2-2,CASSLPLDTPNTGELFF,TGTGCCAGCAGCTTACCTTTAGACACACCGAACACCGGGGAGCTGTTTTTT
.,TRBV24-1,TRBD2,TRBJ2-1,CATSIAGAGYNEQFF,TGTGCCACCAGTATAGCGGGAGCGGGCTACAATGAGCAGTTCTTC
.,TRBV5-1,TRBD1,TRBJ1-3,CASSPGQGIPSGNTIYF,TGCGCCAGCAGCCCCGGACAGGGTATCCCCTCTGGAAACACCATATATTTT
few,TRBV7-9,.,TRBJ1-2,CASSSWTSAYGYTF,TGTGCCAGCAGCTCCTGGACTAGTGCTTATGGCTACACCTTC
.,TRBV7-2,.,TRBJ2-3,CASSYGIRGDTQYF,TGTGCCAGCAGCTACGGGATTCGGGGAGATACGCAGTATTTT
.,TRBV11-2,TRBD2,TRBJ2-7,CASSLERGGYEQYF,TGTGCCAGCAGCTTAGAGAGGGGAGGGTACGAGCAGTACTTC
.,TRBV12-3/TRBV12-4,.,TRBJ1-2,CASRSLFGYTF,TGTGCCAGCAGATCCCTCTTTGGCTACACCTTC
.,TRBV6-5,.,TRBJ2-7,CASSYSGAAYEQYF,TGTGCCAGCAGTTACTCGGGCGCTGCGTACGAGCAGTACTTC
once,TRBV18,TRBD1,TRBJ2-1,CASSLGQGALISGQFF,TGTGCCAGCTCATTGGGACAGGGGGCGCTCATTTCCGGGCAGTTCTTC
.,TRBV19,.,TRBJ1-5,CASSKTVPGTQHF,TGTGCCAGTAGTAAGACGGTCCCAGGGACCCAGCATTTT
.,TRBV9,.,TRBJ1-3,CASSVDRENTIYF,TGTGCCAGCAGCGTAGACAGGGAAAACACCATATATTTT
few,TRBV3-1/TRBV3-2,.,TRBJ2-7,CASTLQGTHSYEQYF,TGTGCCAGCACCCTACAAGGGACACACTCCTACGAGCAGTACTTC
.,TRBV4-3,TRBD2,TRBJ2-1,CASSPRTSGSYNEQFF,TGCGCCAGCAGCCCCCGGACTAGCGGCTCCTACAATGAGCAGTTCTTC
once,TRBV6-5,TRBD2,TRBJ2-5,CASSYGGGLAEETQYF,TGTGCCAGCAGTTACGGGGGGGGACTAGCGGAGGAGACCCAGTACTTC
few,TRBV5-4,.,TRBJ2-1,CASRPRGSSYNEQFF,TGTGCCAGCAGACCCCGGGGGAGCTCCTACAATGAGCAGTTCTTC